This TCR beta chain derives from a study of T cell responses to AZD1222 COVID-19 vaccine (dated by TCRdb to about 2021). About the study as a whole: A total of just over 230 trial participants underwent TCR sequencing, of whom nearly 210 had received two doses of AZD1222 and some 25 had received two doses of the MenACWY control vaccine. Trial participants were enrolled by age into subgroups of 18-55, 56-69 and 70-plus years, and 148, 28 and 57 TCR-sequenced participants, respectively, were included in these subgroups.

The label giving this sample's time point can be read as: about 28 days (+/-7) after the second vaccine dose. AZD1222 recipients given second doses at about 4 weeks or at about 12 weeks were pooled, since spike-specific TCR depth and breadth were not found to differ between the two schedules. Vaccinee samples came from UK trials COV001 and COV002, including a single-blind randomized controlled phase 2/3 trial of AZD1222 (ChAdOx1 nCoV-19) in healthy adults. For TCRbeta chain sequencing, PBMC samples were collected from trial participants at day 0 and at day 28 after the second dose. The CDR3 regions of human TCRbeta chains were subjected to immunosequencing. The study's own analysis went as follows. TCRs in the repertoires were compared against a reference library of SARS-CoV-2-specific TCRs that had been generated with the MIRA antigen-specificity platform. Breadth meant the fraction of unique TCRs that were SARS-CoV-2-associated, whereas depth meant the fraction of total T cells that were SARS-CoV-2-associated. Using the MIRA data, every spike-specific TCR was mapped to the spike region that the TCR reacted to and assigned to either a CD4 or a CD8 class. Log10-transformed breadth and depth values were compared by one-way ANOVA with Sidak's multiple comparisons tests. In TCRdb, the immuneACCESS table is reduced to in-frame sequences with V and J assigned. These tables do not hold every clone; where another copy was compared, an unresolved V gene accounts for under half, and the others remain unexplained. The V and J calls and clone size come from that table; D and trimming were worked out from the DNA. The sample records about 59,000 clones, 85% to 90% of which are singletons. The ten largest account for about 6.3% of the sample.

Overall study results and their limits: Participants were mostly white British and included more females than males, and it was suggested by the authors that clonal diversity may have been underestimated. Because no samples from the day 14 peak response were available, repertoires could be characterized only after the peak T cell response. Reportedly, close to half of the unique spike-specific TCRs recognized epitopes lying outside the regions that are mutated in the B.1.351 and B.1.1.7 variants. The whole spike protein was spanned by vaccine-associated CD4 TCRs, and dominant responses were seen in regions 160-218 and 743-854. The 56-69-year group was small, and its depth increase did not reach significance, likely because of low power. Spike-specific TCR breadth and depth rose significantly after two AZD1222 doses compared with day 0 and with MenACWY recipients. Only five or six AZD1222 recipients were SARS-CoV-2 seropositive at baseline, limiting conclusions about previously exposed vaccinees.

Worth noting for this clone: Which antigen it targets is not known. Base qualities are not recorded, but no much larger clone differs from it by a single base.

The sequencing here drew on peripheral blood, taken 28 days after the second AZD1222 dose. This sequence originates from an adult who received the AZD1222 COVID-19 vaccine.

Here the CDR3 is given as CASRSQGANYGYTF. The DNA sequence reads TGTGCCAGCAGATCACAGGGGGCTAACTATGGCTACACCTTC. The chain couples TRBV5-5 to TRBJ1-2, with TRBD1 matching 8 junction bases. The CDR3 starts with the cysteine, ends with the phenylalanine, and has 14 residues. Only the CDR3 DNA stays, 42 bases, in frame from base 1. Trimming takes 5 bases off V and 0 bases off J; junction bases not matched to a gene: 3. Reading the germline V gene (reference sequence) gives CDR1 SGHKS and CDR2 YYEKEE.